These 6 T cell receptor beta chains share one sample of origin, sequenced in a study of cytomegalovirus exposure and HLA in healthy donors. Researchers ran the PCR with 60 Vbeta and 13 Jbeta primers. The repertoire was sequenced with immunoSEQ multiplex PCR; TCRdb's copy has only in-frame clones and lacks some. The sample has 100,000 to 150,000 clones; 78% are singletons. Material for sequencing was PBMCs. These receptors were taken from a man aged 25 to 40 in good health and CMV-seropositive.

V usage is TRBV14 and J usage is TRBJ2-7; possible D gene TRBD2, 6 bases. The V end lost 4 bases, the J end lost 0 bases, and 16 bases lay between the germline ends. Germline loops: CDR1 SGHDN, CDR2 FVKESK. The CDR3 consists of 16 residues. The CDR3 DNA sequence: TGTGCCAGCAGCCCCCGTCGGGGACTCAGCTCCTACGAGCAGTACTTC. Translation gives CASSPRRGLSSYEQYF.

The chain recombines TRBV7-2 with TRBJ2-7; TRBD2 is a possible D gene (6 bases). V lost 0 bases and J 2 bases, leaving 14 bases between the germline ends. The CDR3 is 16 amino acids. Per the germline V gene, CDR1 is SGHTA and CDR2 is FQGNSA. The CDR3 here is CASSLAGGRSTYEQYF. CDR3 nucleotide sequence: TGTGCCAGCAGCTTAGCGGGGGGAAGGTCGACCTACGAGCAGTACTTC.

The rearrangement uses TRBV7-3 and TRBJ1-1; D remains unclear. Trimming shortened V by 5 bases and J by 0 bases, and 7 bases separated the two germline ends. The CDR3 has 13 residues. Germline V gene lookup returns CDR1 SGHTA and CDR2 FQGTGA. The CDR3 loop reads CASSVHVNTEAFF. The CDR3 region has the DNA TGTGCCAGCAGCGTACACGTGAACACTGAAGCTTTCTTT.

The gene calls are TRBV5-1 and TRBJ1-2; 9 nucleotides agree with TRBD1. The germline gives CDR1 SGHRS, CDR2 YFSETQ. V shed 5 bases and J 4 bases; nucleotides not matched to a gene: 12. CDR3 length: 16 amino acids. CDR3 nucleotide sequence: TGCGCCAGCAGACCCGGACAGGGGCTCAGGGGCTATGGCTACACCTTC. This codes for CASRPGQGLRGYGYTF.

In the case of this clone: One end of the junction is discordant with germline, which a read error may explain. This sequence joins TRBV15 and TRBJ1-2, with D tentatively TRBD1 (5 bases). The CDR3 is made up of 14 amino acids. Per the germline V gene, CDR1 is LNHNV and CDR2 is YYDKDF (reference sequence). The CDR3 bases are TGTGTCACCAGCAGAGATTTTGACAGCTATGGCTACACCTTC. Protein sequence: CVTSRDFDSYGYTF.

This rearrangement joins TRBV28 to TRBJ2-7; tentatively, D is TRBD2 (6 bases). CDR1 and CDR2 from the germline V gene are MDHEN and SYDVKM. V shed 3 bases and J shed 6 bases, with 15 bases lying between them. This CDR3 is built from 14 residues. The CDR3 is CASSLGGVTGEQYF. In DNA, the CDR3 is TGTGCCAGCAGTTTGGGGGGAGTTACGGGCGAGCAGTACTTC. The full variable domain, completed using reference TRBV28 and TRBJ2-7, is DVKVTQSSRYLVKRTGEKVFLECVQDMDHENMFWYRQDPGLGLRLIYFSYDVKMKEKGDIPEGYSVSREKKERFSLILESASTNQTSMYLCASSLGGVTGEQYFGPGTRLTVT.